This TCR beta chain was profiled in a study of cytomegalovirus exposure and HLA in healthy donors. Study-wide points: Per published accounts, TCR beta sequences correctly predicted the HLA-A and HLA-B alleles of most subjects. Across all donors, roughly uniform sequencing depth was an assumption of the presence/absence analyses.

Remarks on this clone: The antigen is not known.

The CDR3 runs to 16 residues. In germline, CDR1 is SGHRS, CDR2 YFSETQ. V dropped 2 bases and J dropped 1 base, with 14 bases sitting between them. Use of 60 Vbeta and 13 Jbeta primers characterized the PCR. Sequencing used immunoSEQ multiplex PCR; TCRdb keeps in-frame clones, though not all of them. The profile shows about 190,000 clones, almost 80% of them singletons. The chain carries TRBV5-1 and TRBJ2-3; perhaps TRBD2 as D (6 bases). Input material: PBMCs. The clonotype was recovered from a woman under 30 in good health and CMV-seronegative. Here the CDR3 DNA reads TGCGCCAGCAGCTTCGCGGGGCTTGAGGGCACAGATACGCAGTATTTT. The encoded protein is CASSFAGLEGTDTQYF.